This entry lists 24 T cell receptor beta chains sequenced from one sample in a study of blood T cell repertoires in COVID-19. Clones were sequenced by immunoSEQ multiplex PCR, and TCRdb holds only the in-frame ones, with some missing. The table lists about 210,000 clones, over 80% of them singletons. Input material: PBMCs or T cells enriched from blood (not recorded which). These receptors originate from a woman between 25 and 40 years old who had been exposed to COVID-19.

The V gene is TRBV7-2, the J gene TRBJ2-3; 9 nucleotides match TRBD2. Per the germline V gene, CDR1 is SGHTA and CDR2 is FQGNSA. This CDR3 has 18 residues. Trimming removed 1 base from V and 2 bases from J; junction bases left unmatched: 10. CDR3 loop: CASSLDRVRGGATDTQYF. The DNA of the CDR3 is TGTGCCAGCAGCTTAGATCGTGTTCGCGGGGGGGCCACAGATACGCAGTATTTT.

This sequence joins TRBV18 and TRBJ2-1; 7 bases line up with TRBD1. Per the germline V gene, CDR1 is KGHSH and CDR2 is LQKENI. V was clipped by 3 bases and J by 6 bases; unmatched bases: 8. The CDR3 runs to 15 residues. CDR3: CASSPLQGFRNEQFF. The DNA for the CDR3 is TGTGCCAGCTCACCCCTACAGGGGTTCCGCAATGAGCAGTTCTTC. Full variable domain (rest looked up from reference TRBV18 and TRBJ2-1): NAGVMQNPRHLVRRRGQEARLRCSPMKGHSHVYWYRQLPEEGLKFMVYLQKENIIDESGMPKERFSAEFPKEGPSILRIQQVVRGDSAAYFCASSPLQGFRNEQFFGPGTRLTVL.

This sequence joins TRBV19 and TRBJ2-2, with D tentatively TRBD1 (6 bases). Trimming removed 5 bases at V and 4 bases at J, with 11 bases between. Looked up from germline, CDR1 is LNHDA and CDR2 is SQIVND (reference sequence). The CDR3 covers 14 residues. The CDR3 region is CASSPQGGTGELFF. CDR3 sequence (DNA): TGTGCCAGTAGTCCACAGGGTGGCACCGGGGAGCTGTTTTTT.

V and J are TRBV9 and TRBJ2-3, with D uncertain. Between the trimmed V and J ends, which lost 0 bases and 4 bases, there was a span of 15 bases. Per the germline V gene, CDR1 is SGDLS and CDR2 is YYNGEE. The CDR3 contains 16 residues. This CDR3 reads CASSVAGSKLADTQYF. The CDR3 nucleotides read TGTGCCAGCAGCGTAGCTGGTAGTAAATTGGCAGATACGCAGTATTTT.

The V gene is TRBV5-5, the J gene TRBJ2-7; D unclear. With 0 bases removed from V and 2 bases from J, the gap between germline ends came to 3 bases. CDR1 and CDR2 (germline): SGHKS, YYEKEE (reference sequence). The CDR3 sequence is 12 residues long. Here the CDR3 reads CASSLDTYEQYF. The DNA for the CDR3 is TGTGCCAGCAGCTTGGACACCTACGAGCAGTACTTC.

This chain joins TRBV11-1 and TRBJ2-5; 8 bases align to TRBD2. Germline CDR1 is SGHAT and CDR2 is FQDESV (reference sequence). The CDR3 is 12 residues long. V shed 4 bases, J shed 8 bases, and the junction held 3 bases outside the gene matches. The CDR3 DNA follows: TGTGCCAGCAGCTCAGCGGGAGATACCCAGTACTTC. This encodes CASSSAGDTQYF.

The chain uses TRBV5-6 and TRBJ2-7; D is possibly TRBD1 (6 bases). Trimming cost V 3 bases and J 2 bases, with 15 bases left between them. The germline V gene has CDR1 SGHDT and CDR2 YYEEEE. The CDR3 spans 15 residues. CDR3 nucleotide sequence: TGTGCCAGCAGCTCGAGGGGGACACTAACCTACGAGCAGTACTTC. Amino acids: CASSSRGTLTYEQYF.

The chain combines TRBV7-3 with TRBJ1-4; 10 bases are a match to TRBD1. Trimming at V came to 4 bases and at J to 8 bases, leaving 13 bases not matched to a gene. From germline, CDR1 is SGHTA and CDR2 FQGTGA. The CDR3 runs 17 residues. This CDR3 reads CASSSGQGGLPEEKLFF. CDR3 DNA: TGTGCCAGCAGCTCAGGACAGGGGGGGCTCCCAGAGGAAAAACTGTTTTTT.

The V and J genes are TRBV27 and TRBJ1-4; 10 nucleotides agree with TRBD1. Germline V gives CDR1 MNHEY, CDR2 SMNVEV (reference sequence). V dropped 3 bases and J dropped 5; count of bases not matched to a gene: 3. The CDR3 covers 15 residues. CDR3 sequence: CASSLTGQGNEKLFF. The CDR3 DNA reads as TGTGCCAGCAGTTTGACGGGACAGGGGAATGAAAAACTGTTTTTT. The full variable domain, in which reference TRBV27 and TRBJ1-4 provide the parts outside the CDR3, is EAQVTQNPRYLITVTGKKLTVTCSQNMNHEYMSWYRQDPGLGLRQIYYSMNVEVTDKGDVPEGYKVSRKEKRNFPLILESPSPNQTSLYFCASSLTGQGNEKLFFGSGTQLSVL.

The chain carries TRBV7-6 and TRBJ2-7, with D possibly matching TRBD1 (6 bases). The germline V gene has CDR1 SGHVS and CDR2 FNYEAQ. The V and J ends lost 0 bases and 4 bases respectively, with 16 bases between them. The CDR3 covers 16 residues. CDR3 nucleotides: TGTGCCAGCAGCTTAGCTCAGGGGCTAAGCGGTTACGAGCAGTACTTC. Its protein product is CASSLAQGLSGYEQYF.

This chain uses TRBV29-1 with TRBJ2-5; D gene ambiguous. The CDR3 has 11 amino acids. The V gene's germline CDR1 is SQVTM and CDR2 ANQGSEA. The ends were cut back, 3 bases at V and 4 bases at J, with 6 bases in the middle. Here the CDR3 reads CSVEKAETQYF. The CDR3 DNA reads TGCAGCGTTGAGAAAGCAGAGACCCAGTACTTC. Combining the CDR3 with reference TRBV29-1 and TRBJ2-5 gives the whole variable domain SAVISQKPSRDICQRGTSLTIQCQVDSQVTMMFWYRQQPGQSLTLIATANQGSEATYESGFVIDKFPISRPNLTFSTLTVSNMSPEDSSIYLCSVEKAETQYFGPGTRLLVL.

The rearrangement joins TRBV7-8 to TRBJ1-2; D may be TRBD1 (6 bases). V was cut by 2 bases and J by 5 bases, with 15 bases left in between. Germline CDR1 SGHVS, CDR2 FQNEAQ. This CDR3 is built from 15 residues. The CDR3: CASSLSSQGIYGYTF. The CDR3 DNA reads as TGTGCCAGCAGCTTATCCTCACAGGGAATTTATGGCTACACCTTC.

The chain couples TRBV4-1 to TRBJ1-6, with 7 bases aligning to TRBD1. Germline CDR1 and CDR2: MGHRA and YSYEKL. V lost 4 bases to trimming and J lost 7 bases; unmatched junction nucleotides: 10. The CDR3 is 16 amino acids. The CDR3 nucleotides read TGCGCCAGCAGCCGACTATCGACAGGGAGAAATTCACCCCTCCACTTT. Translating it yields CASSRLSTGRNSPLHF.

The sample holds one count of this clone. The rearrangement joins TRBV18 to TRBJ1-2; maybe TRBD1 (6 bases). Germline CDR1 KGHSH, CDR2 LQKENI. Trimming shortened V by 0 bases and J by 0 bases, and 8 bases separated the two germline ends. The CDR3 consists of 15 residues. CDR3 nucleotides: TGTGCCAGCTCACCACCGGACAGAGCTAACTATGGCTACACCTTC. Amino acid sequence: CASSPPDRANYGYTF.

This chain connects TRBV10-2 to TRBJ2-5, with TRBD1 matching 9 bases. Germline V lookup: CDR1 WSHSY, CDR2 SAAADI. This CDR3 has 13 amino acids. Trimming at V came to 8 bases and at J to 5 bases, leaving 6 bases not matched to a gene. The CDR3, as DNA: TGCGCCAGCCGCCGGGACAGGGTGGAGACCCAGTACTTC. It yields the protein CASRRDRVETQYF.

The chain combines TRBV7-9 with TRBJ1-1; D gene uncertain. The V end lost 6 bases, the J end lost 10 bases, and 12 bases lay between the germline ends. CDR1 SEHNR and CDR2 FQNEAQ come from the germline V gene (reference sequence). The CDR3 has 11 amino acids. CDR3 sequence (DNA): TGTGCCAGCAGAAGAACAGAGGGAGCTTTCTTT. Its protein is CASRRTEGAFF.

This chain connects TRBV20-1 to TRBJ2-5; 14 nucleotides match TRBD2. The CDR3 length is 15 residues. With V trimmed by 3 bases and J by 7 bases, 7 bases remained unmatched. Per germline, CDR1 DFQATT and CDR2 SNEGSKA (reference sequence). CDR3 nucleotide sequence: TGCAGTGCTAGTCTGACTAGCGGGGGGGCCGGGACCCAGTACTTC. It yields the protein CSASLTSGGAGTQYF.

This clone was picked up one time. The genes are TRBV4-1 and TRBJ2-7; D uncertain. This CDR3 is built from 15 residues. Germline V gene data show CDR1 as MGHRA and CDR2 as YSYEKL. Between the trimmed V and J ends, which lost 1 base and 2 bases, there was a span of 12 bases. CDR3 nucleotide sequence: TGCGCCAGCAGCCAAGTCCAGGCCTCCGCCTACGAGCAGTACTTC. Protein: CASSQVQASAYEQYF.

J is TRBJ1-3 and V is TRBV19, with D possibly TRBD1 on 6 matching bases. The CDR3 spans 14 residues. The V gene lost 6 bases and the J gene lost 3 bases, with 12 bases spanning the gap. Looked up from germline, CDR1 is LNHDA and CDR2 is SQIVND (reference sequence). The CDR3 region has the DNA TGTGCCAGTAGCACGACAGGTTTTGGAAACACCATATATTTT. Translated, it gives CASSTTGFGNTIYF.

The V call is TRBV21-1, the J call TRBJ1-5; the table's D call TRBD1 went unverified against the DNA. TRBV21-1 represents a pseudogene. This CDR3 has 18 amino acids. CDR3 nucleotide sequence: TGTGCCAGCAGCAAAGTAGGGCGCAGGGAATATAGCAATCAGCCCCAGCATTTT. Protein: CASSKVGRREYSNQPQHF.

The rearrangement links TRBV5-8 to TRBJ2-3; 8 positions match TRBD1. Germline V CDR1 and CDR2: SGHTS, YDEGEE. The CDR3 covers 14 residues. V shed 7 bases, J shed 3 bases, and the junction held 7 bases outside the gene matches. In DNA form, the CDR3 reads TGTGCCAGCCACGCAGGGGGCTTGACAGATACGCAGTATTTT. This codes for CASHAGGLTDTQYF.

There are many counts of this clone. CDR3 in DNA: TGTGCCAGCAGGCAGGGGTACGAGCAGTACTTC. Amino acid sequence: CASRQGYEQYF. The genes are TRBV12-3 or TRBV12-4 and TRBJ2-7; tentative D call: TRBD1 (6 bases). The CDR3 sequence is 11 residues long. Deletions cut 6 bases from V and 4 bases from J, with 7 bases between.

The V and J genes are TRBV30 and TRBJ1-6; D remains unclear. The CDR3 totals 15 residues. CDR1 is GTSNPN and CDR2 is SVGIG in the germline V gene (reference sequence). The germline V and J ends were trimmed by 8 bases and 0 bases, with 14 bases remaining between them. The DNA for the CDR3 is TGTGCCCAAGTCTCGGGGAGCTCCTATAATTCACCCCTCCACTTT. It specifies CAQVSGSSYNSPLHF.

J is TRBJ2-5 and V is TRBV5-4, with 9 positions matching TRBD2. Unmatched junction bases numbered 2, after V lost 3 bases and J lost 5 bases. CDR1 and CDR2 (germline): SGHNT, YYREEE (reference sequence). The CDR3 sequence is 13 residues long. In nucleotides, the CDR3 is TGTGCCAGCAGCTCTCTAGCGGGGGAGACCCAGTACTTC. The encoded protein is CASSSLAGETQYF.